A single sample gave rise to the 23 T cell receptor beta chains below, sequenced in a study of cytomegalovirus exposure and HLA in healthy donors. PCR amplification relied on 60 Vbeta primers (plus 13 Jbeta primers). Sequenced by immunoSEQ multiplex PCR; TCRdb stores in-frame clones only, minus some. The table shows more than 100,000 clones, with around 80% occurring only once. Material: PBMCs. The receptors come from a female donor in good health and CMV-seropositive.

A remark on this clone: The sample carries other DNA sequences with the same CDR3. This chain links TRBV15 with TRBJ2-7, with D possibly TRBD1 on 7 matching bases. With 8 bases removed from V and 2 bases from J, the gap between germline ends came to 13 bases. This CDR3 comprises 13 residues. Germline CDR1 LNHNV, CDR2 YYDKDF (reference sequence). CDR3 nucleotides: TGTGCCACCCTCGGCGGGACAGCCTACGAGCAGTACTTC. Protein: CATLGGTAYEQYF.

The V call is TRBV19, the J call TRBJ1-1, with a tentative D call TRBD1 (5 bases). The CDR3 runs to 14 residues. V lost 1 base to trimming and J lost 11 bases, with 17 bases between them. Germline V gene lookup returns CDR1 LNHDA and CDR2 SQIVND (reference sequence). CDR3 in amino acids: CASSIGQGVDVAFF. In DNA form, the CDR3 reads TGTGCCAGTAGTATAGGTCAGGGCGTCGATGTGGCTTTCTTT.

This clone was counted only a few times. V and J are TRBV19 and TRBJ2-5; the match to TRBD1 covers 8 bases. The length of the CDR3 is 14 residues. The germline CDR1 and CDR2 sequences are LNHDA and SQIVND (reference sequence). Trimming removed 3 bases from V and 4 bases from J; junction bases left unmatched: 4. In nucleotides, the CDR3 is TGTGCCAGTAGTATTCTCGGACAGGGAGAGACCCAGTACTTC. Translation gives CASSILGQGETQYF.

The chain combines TRBV7-9 with TRBJ1-1; D is perhaps TRBD1 (6 bases). The CDR3 extends over 13 amino acids. The ends were cut back, 3 bases at V and 4 bases at J, with 9 bases in the middle. Germline assignment: CDR1 SEHNR and CDR2 FQNEAQ (reference sequence). This chain's CDR3 is CASSFQQGTEAFF. The CDR3, as DNA: TGTGCCAGCAGCTTTCAACAGGGCACTGAAGCTTTCTTT.

The chain uses TRBV18 and TRBJ2-7; 7 bases map to TRBD2. The J segment lost 8 bases and the V segment lost 1 base, leaving 8 bases of the junction unmatched. This CDR3 spans 14 amino acids. Germline-derived CDR1 and CDR2 are KGHSH and LQKENI. The chain's CDR3 is CASSPQGGGGKQYF. The CDR3 DNA sequence: TGTGCCAGCTCACCACAAGGTGGGGGAGGGAAGCAGTACTTC.

The chain uses TRBV2 and TRBJ2-7; tentatively, D is TRBD2 (6 bases). CDR1 and CDR2 from the germline V gene are SNHLY and FYNNEI. The CDR3 consists of 14 residues. Trimming cost V 4 bases and J 6 bases, with 16 bases left between them. The CDR3 bases are TGTGCCAGCAGTGCGGACGGAGGGGTGTTCGAGCAGTACTTC. It yields the protein CASSADGGVFEQYF.

The chain combines TRBV10-2 with TRBJ1-1; 7 positions match TRBD1. The CDR3 extends over 14 amino acids. CDR1 is WSHSY, CDR2 SAAADI, per germline. V shed 7 bases, J shed 1 base, and the junction held 6 bases outside the gene matches. Written as DNA, the CDR3 is TGCGCCAGCAAAAGACAGGGTGGGAACACTGAAGCTTTCTTT. This codes for CASKRQGGNTEAFF.

CDR3 bases: TGTGCCAGCAGCTCGGGGACCGGGCGGGGGGGATACAATGAGCAGTTCTTC. This encodes CASSSGTGRGGYNEQFF. This rearrangement joins TRBV7-9 to TRBJ2-1, with 9 nucleotides matching TRBD2. The CDR3 covers 17 residues. The germline V gene encodes CDR1 SEHNR and CDR2 FQNEAQ (reference sequence). J was trimmed by 4 bases and V by 4 bases; bases with no gene match: 11.

V and J are TRBV5-1 and TRBJ2-1; no clear D. The CDR3 has 12 residues. V was trimmed by 2 bases and J by 8 bases, leaving 8 bases between them. From germline, CDR1 is SGHRS and CDR2 YFSETQ. CDR3 nucleotides: TGCGCCAGCAGCTTTAGTGTCCATGAGCAGTTCTTC. Its protein is CASSFSVHEQFF.

V and J are TRBV5-1 and TRBJ1-1, with a weak D call TRBD1 (6 bases). The germline gives CDR1 SGHRS, CDR2 YFSETQ. Trimming pared 5 bases from V and 1 base from J, leaving 12 bases between. This CDR3 region has 14 residues. CDR3 protein: CASRVAGENTEAFF. CDR3 nucleotides: TGCGCCAGCAGGGTGGCAGGGGAGAACACTGAAGCTTTCTTT.

V is TRBV4-1 and J is TRBJ2-1, with 9 bases fitting TRBD1. The CDR3 consists of 16 residues. Looked up from germline, CDR1 is MGHRA and CDR2 is YSYEKL. The J segment lost 4 bases and the V segment lost 1 base, leaving 5 bases of the junction unmatched. The DNA of the CDR3 is TGCGCCAGCAGCCAAGCCGGGACAGGGCCTTACAATGAGCAGTTCTTC. Translation gives CASSQAGTGPYNEQFF.

The chain joins TRBV7-6 to TRBJ2-5, with 7 nucleotides matching TRBD1. Germline CDR1 SGHVS, CDR2 FNYEAQ. J lost 2 bases, V lost 2 bases, and 5 bases had no gene match. The CDR3 length is 15 residues. The CDR3 sequence is CASSLTTGKQETQYF. DNA for the CDR3: TGTGCCAGCAGCTTAACGACAGGGAAGCAAGAGACCCAGTACTTC.

This clone was counted once. The gene calls are TRBV7-3 and TRBJ2-5, with D uncertain. Germline V CDR1 and CDR2: SGHTA, FQGTGA. V lost 3 bases to trimming and J lost 7 bases, with 12 bases between them. The CDR3 covers 13 residues. In DNA, the CDR3 is TGTGCCAGCAGCTTGGTGGGCCTGGGGACCCAGTACTTC. Its translation is CASSLVGLGTQYF.

The J gene is TRBJ2-1, the V gene TRBV5-1; TRBD2 agrees at 9 bases. CDR1 and CDR2 (germline): SGHRS, YFSETQ. The CDR3 contains 15 residues. V dropped 4 bases and J dropped 8; count of bases not matched to a gene: 10. The CDR3 here is CASSPSGGRGDEQFF. The CDR3 nucleotides are TGCGCCAGCAGCCCGTCGGGCGGGAGGGGCGATGAGCAGTTCTTC. The full variable domain, in which reference TRBV5-1 and TRBJ2-1 provide the parts outside the CDR3, is KAGVTQTPRYLIKTRGQQVTLSCSPISGHRSVSWYQQTPGQGLQFLFEYFSETQRNKGNFPGRFSGRQFSNSRSEMNVSTLELGDSALYLCASSPSGGRGDEQFFGPGTRLTVL.

The V gene is TRBV5-1, the J gene TRBJ1-5; perhaps TRBD1 as D (5 bases). The CDR3 is 13 residues long. Germline lookup yields CDR1 SGHRS and CDR2 YFSETQ. Deletions cut 0 bases from V and 5 bases from J, with 6 bases between. CDR3 coding DNA: TGCGCCAGCAGCTTGGGGGGGGATCAGCCCCAGCATTTT. Translation: CASSLGGDQPQHF.

V gene TRBV19 combines with J gene TRBJ1-2, with a tentative D call TRBD1 (6 bases). V was cut by 4 bases and J by 0 bases, with 9 bases left in between. Germline assignment: CDR1 LNHDA and CDR2 SQIVND (reference sequence). CDR3 size: 14 residues. CDR3 bases: TGTGCCAGTAGTAGACAGGAAGCTAACTATGGCTACACCTTC. This translates into CASSRQEANYGYTF.

This clone was recorded only once. The V and J genes are TRBV28 and TRBJ1-1; no reliable D call. V shed 5 bases and J shed 7 bases, with 8 bases lying between them. Germline CDR1 is MDHEN and CDR2 is SYDVKM. CDR3 size: 11 residues. CDR3 in amino acids: CASSIRREAFF. CDR3 nucleotides: TGTGCCAGCAGTATCCGTCGTGAAGCTTTCTTT.

This clone is a singleton in its sample. V is TRBV7-9 and J is TRBJ2-2, with 7 positions matching TRBD2. V was clipped by 4 bases and J by 7 bases; unmatched bases: 6. Germline-derived CDR1 and CDR2 are SEHNR and FQNEAQ (reference sequence). The CDR3 has 14 amino acids. The CDR3 is CASSSPRGYGELFF. The CDR3 DNA sequence: TGTGCCAGCAGCTCCCCGCGGGGGTACGGGGAGCTGTTTTTT.

This clone was recorded only once. This chain links TRBV2 with TRBJ2-7; no clear D. The germline gives CDR1 SNHLY, CDR2 FYNNEI. The CDR3 has 12 residues. V lost 3 bases and J lost 5, with 8 bases in between. CDR3 in amino acids: CASSDRLDEQYF. The CDR3, as DNA: TGTGCCAGCAGTGACCGGTTGGACGAGCAGTACTTC.

The V call is TRBV28, the J call TRBJ2-1, with D possibly matching TRBD2 (7 bases). Germline V gene lookup returns CDR1 MDHEN and CDR2 SYDVKM. V was pared by 11 bases and J by 4 bases, with 18 bases between. This CDR3 is built from 14 residues. The CDR3 DNA follows: TGTGCCTGTCAAGGGGGGGCCAATTACAATGAGCAGTTCTTC. It is translated as CACQGGANYNEQFF. Full variable domain (missing parts from reference TRBV28 and TRBJ2-1): DVKVTQSSRYLVKRTGEKVFLECVQDMDHENMFWYRQDPGLGLRLIYFSYDVKMKEKGDIPEGYSVSREKKERFSLILESASTNQTSMYLCACQGGANYNEQFFGPGTRLTVL.

This chain uses TRBV30 with TRBJ2-7; 10 bases are a match to TRBD2. The trim removed 1 base at V and 4 bases at J, leaving 7 bases unmatched. This CDR3 region has 15 residues. The germline gives CDR1 GTSNPN, CDR2 SVGIG (reference sequence). The CDR3: CAWSDKAGGRYEQYF. CDR3 sequence (DNA): TGTGCCTGGAGTGACAAAGCGGGGGGGCGTTACGAGCAGTACTTC.

Only one count was recorded for this clone. The J gene is TRBJ2-2, the V gene TRBV19; possibly TRBD1 for D (6 bases). The germline V gene has CDR1 LNHDA and CDR2 SQIVND (reference sequence). This CDR3 has 19 amino acids. V lost 0 bases to trimming and J lost 1 base, with 18 bases between them. In DNA form, the CDR3 reads TGTGCCAGTAGTATAGATCTGCATCCCCCCAGGGGGAACACCGGGGAGCTGTTTTTT. Encoded protein: CASSIDLHPPRGNTGELFF.

This chain links TRBV7-9 with TRBJ2-5, with 9 bases matching TRBD2. J was trimmed by 2 bases and V by 1 base; bases with no gene match: 11. Per the germline V gene, CDR1 is SEHNR and CDR2 is FQNEAQ (reference sequence). The CDR3 totals 18 residues. The CDR3 DNA reads TGTGCCAGCAGCTTAGTCCCGACTAGCGGTTATCTACAAGAGACCCAGTACTTC. Translated: CASSLVPTSGYLQETQYF.